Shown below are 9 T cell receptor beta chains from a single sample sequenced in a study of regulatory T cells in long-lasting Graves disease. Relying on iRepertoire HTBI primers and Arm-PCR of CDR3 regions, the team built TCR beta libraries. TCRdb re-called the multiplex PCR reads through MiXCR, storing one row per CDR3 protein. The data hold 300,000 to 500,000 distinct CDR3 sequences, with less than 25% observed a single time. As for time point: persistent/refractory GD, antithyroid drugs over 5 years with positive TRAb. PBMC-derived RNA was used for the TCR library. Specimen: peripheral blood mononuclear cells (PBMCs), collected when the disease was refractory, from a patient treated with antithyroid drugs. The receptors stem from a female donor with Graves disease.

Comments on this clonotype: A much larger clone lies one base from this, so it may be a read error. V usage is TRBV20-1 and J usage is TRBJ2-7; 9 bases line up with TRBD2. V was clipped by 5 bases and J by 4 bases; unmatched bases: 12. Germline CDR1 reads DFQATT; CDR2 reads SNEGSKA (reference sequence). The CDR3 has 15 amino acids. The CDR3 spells CSAHPTWRGGYEQYF. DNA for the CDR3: TGCAGTGCTCACCCGACATGGCGGGGGGGTTACGAGCAGTACTTC.

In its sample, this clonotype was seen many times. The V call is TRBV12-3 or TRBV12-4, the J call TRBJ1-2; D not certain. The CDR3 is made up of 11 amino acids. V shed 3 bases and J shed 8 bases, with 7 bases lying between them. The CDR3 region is CASSFGEGYTF. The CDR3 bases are TGTGCCAGCAGTTTTGGGGAAGGCTACACCTTC.

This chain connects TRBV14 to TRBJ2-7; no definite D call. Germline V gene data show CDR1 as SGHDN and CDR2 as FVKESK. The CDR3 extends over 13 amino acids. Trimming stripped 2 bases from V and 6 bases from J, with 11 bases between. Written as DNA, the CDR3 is TGTGCCAGCAGCCAAACAACAGCCGCCGAGCAGTACTTC. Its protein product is CASSQTTAAEQYF.

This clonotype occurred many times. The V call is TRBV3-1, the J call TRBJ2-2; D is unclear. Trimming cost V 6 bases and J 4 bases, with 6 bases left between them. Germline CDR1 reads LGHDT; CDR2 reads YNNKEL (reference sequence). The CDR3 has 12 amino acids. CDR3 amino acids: CASSRTTGELFF. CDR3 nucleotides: TGTGCCAGCAGTAGGACCACCGGGGAGCTGTTTTTT.

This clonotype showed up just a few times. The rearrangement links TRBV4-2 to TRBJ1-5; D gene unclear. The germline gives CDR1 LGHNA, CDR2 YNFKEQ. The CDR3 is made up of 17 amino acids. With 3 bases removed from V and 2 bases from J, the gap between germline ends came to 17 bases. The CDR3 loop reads CASSQTSSGLGNQPQHF. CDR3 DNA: TGTGCCAGCAGCCAGACCTCCTCGGGATTAGGCAATCAGCCCCAGCATTTT.

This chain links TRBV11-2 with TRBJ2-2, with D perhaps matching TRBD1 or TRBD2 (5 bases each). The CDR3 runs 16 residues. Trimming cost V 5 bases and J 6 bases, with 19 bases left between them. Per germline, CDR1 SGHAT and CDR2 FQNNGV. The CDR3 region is CASSRRDPLGAGELFF. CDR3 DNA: TGTGCCAGCAGCCGCCGGGACCCCCTGGGGGCCGGGGAGCTGTTTTTT.

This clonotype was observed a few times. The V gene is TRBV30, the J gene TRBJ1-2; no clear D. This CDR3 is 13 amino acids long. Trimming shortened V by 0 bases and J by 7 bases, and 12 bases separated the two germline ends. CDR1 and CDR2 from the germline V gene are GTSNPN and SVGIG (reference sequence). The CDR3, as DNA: TGTGCCTGGAGTGTACGTGGGGTGACTGGCTACACCTTC. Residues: CAWSVRGVTGYTF.

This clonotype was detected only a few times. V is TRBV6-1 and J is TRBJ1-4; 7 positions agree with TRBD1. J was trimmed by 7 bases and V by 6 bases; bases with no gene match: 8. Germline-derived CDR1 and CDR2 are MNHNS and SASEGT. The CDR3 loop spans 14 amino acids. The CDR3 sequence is CASSSTGSSEKLFF. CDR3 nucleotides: TGTGCCAGCAGCTCGACAGGGAGTAGTGAAAAACTGTTTTTT.

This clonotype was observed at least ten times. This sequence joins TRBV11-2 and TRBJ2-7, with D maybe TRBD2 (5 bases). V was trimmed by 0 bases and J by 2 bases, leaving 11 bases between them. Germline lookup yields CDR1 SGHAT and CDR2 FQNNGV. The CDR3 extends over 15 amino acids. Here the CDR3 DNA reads TGTGCCAGCAGCTTAGAGGGCCGGGATCCCTACGAGCAGTACTTC. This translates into CASSLEGRDPYEQYF.